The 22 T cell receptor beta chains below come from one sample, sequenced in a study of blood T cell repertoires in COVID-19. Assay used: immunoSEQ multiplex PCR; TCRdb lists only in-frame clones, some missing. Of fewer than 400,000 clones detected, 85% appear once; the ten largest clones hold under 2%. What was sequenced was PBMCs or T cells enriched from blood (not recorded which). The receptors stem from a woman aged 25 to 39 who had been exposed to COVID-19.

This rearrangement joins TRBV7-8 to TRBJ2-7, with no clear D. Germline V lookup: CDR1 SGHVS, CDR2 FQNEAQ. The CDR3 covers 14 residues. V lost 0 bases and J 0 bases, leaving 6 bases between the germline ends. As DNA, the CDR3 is TGTGCCAGCAGCTTAGCCGTCTACTCCTACGAGCAGTACTTC. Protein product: CASSLAVYSYEQYF. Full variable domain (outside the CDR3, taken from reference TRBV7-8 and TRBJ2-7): GAGVSQSPRYKVAKRGQDVALRCDPISGHVSLFWYQQALGQGPEFLTYFQNEAQLDKSGLPSDRFFAERPEGSVSTLKIQRTQQEDSAVYLCASSLAVYSYEQYFGPGTRLTVT.

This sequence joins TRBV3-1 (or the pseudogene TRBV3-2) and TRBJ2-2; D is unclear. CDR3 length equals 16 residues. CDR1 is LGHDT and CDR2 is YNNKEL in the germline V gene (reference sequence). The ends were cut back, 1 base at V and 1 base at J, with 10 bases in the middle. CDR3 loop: CASSQGALQNTGELFF. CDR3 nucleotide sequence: TGTGCCAGCAGCCAAGGGGCTCTACAGAACACCGGGGAGCTGTTTTTT.

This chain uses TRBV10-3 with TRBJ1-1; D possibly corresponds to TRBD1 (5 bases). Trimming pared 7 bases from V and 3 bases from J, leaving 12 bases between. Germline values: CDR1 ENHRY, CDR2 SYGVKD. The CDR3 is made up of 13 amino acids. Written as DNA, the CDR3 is TGTGCCATCAAAGGAGGGGATCACACTGAAGCTTTCTTT. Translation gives CAIKGGDHTEAFF.

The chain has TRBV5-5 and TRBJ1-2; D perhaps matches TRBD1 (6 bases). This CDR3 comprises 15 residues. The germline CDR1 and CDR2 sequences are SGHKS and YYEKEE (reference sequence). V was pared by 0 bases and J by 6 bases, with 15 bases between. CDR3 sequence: CASSLGAGETNGYTF. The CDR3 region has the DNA TGTGCCAGCAGCTTGGGGGCAGGGGAGACGAATGGCTACACCTTC.

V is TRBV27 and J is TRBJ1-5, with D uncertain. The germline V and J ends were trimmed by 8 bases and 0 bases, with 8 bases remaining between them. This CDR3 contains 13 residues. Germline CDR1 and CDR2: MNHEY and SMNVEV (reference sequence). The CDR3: CASGGYSNQPQHF. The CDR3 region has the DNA TGTGCCAGCGGCGGTTATAGCAATCAGCCCCAGCATTTT.

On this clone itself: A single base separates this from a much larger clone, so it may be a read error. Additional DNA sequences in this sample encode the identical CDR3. CDR3 in DNA: TGTGCCAGCAGTCAGAACACTGAAGCTTTCTTT. The encoded protein is CASSQNTEAFF. This chain connects TRBV12-3 or TRBV12-4 to TRBJ1-1; no definite D call. The length of the CDR3 is 11 residues. V dropped 5 bases and J dropped 1 base, with 2 bases sitting between them.

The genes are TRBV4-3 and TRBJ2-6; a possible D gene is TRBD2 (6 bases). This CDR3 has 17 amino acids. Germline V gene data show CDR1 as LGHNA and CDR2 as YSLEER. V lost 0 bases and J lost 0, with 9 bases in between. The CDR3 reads CASSQDLGGSGANVLTF. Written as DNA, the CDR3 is TGCGCCAGCAGCCAAGATCTCGGGGGCTCTGGGGCCAACGTCCTGACTTTC.

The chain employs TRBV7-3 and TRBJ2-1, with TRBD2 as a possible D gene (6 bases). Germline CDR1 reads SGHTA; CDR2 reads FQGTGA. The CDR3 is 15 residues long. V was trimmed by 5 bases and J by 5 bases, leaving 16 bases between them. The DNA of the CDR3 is TGTGCCAGCAGCCCAGGAAGCGAGCGGGACAATGAGCAGTTCTTC. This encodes CASSPGSERDNEQFF.

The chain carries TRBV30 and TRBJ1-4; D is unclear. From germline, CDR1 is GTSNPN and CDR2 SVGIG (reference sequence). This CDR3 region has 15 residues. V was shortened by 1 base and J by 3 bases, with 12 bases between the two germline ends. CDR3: CAWSAPSPANEKLFF. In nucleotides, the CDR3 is TGTGCCTGGAGTGCCCCTTCGCCGGCTAATGAAAAACTGTTTTTT.

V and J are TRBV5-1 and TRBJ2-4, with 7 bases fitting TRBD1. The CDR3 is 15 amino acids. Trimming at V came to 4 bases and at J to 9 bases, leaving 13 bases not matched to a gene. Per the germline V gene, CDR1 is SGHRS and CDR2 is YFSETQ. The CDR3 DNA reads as TGCGCCAGCAGCCCGACACAGGGGTTAATCGGCATTCAGTACTTC. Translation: CASSPTQGLIGIQYF.

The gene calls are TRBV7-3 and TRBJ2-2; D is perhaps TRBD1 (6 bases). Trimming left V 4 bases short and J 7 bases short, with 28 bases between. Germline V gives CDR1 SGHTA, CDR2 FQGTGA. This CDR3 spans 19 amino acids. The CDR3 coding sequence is TGTGCCAGCAGCTCCCTCACCCGAAAAGGACAGATTGAATTCGGGGAGCTGTTTTTT. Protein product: CASSSLTRKGQIEFGELFF.

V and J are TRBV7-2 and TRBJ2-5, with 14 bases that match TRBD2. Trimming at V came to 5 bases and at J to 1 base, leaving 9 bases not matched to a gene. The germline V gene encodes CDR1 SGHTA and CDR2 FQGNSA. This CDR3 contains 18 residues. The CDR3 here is CASSLRTSGGYTQETQYF. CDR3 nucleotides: TGTGCCAGCAGCCTTCGGACTAGCGGGGGGTATACCCAAGAGACCCAGTACTTC.

The CDR3 DNA sequence: TGTGCCAGCAGCTTAGCGGAGGTTAGGGTATCCTACGAGCAGTACTTC. Its translation: CASSLAEVRVSYEQYF. The chain has TRBV7-2 and TRBJ2-7, with a weak D call TRBD2 (5 bases). The germline V gene has CDR1 SGHTA and CDR2 FQGNSA. The CDR3 runs 16 residues. The ends were cut back, 0 bases at V and 1 base at J, with 13 bases in the middle.

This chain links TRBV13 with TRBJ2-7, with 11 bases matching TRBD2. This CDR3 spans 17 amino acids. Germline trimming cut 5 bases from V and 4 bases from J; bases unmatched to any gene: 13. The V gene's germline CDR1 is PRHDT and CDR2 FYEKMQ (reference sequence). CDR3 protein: CASSTGLAGDQRYEQYF. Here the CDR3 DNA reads TGTGCCAGCAGCACCGGACTAGCGGGCGACCAGAGGTACGAGCAGTACTTC.

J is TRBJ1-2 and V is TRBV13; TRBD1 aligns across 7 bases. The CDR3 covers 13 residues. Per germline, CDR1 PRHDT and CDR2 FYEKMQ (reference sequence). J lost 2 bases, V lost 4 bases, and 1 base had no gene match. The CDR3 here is CASSSTGNYGYTF. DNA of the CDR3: TGTGCCAGCAGCTCGACAGGGAACTATGGCTACACCTTC.

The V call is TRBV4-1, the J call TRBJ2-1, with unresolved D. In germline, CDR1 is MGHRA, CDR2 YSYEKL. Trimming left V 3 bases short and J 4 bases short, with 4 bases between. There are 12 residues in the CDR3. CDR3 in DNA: TGCGCCAGCAGCCACTTGTACAATGAGCAGTTCTTC. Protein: CASSHLYNEQFF.

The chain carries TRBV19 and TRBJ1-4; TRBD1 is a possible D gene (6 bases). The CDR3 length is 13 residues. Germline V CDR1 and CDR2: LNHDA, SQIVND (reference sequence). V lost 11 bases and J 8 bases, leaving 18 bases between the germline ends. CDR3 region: CASERGAGEKLFF. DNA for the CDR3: TGTGCCTCAGAACGGGGGGCGGGAGAAAAACTGTTTTTT.

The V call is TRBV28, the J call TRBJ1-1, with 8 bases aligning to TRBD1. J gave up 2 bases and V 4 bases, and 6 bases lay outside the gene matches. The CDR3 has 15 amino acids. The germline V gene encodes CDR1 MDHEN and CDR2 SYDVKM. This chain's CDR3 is CASSSGQGANTEAFF. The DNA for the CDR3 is TGTGCCAGCAGTTCCGGACAGGGCGCTAACACTGAAGCTTTCTTT.

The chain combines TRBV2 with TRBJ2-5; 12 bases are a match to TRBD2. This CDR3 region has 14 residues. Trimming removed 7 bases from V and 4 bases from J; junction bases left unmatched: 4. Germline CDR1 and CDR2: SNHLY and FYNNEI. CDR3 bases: TGTGCCAGCAACGGACTAGCGGGATTAGAGACCCAGTACTTC. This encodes CASNGLAGLETQYF.

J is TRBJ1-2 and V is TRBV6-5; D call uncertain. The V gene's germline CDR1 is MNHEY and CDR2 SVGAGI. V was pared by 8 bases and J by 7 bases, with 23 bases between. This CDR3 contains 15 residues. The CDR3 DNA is TGTGCCAGCTCTGACGGAGGGAATAGAGGAGGTGGCTACACCTTC. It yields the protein CASSDGGNRGGGYTF.

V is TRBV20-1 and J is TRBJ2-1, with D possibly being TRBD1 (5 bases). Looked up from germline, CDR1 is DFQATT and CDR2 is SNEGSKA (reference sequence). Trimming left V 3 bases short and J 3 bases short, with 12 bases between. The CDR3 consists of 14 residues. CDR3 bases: TGCAGTGCTAGTCCCAGGACACTCTACAATGAGCAGTTCTTC. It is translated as CSASPRTLYNEQFF.

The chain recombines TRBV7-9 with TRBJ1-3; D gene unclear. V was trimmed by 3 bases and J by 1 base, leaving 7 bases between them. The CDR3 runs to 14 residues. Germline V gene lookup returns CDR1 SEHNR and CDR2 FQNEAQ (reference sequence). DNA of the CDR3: TGTGCCAGCAGCTTTGAGTCATCTGGAAACACCATATATTTT. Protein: CASSFESSGNTIYF.